These T cell receptor beta chains were read from a single sample in a study of T cells after yellow fever vaccination. MiXCR, run by TCRdb on the 5' RACE reads, gives a single entry per CDR3 protein. The table records around 25,000 distinct CDR3 sequences, roughly 3.3% of them present only once. The input for sequencing was PBMCs, either bulk or a sorted T-cell subset (CD4+, CD8+, memory, or dextramer-sorted; not recorded which), taken roughly 46 days after the first yellow fever vaccination. The receptors stem from a man aged 18 to 30 who received the YFV17D yellow fever vaccine. Each CDR3 is given with its conserved first and last residue. Each record gives: J gene, clone size, V gene, D gene, CDR3 DNA, CDR3 protein. The D gene is left open where the match is weak. For some rows the clone size is stated as once, few or many, or as a class when expanded; others skip it.

TRBJ2-2 | many | TRBV6-5 | . | TGTGCCAGCAGTTACCCACGTGGGTCGGGGGACACCGGGGAGCTGTTTTTT | CASSYPRGSGDTGELFF
TRBJ2-1 | . | TRBV4-2 | TRBD2 | TGTGCCAGCAGCCAAGACGGCGGGGGGGCCTACAATGAGCAGTTCTTC | CASSQDGGGAYNEQFF
TRBJ2-1 | few | TRBV20-1 | TRBD2 | TGCTGTGCTAGAGCGGACGTCGGGGGGGGGCTTTACAATGAGCAGTTCTTC | CCARADVGGGLYNEQFF
TRBJ2-5 | many | TRBV12-3/TRBV12-4 | TRBD2 | TGTGCCAGCAGTACCTGGACTAGCGGAGAAGAGACCCAGTACTTC | CASSTWTSGEETQYF
TRBJ2-7 | once | TRBV6-1 | . | TGTGCCAGCAGACCGCTTGGCAGGGGTTTAGAGCAGTACTTC | CASRPLGRGLEQYF
TRBJ2-3 | many | TRBV5-1 | TRBD1 | TGCGCCAGCAGCGCGACAGGGGCCTACACAGATACGCAGTATTTT | CASSATGAYTDTQYF
TRBJ2-7 | many | TRBV5-6 | . | TGTGCCAGCAGCTTAGTCGTCTCCTACGAGCAGTACTTC | CASSLVVSYEQYF
TRBJ1-2 | many | TRBV11-2 | . | TGTGCCAGCAGAGCCGGGGGTCGTTGGGGGGGCTACACCTTC | CASRAGGRWGGYTF
TRBJ2-3 | many | TRBV20-1 | TRBD2 | TGCAGTGCTTCCCGACTAGCGGGTACAGATACGCAGTATTTT | CSASRLAGTDTQYF
TRBJ2-5 | many | TRBV12-3/TRBV12-4 | TRBD2 | TGTGCCAGCAGTTTATGGAGCGGGGGTGGAGAGACCCAGTACTTC | CASSLWSGGGETQYF
TRBJ2-5 | many | TRBV5-1 | . | TGCGCCAGCAGCTTGCAAGAGGGGTACCAAGAGACCCAGTACTTC | CASSLQEGYQETQYF
TRBJ2-1 | many | TRBV20-1 | . | TGCAGTGCTAGAGACCCAGGGCGTGAGCAGTTCTTC | CSARDPGREQFF
TRBJ2-2 | many | TRBV6-2/TRBV6-3 | . | TGTGCCAGCAGTTCTAGCGCCCGCCGGCCCGGGGAGCTGTTTTTT | CASSSSARRPGELFF
TRBJ2-7 | . | TRBV10-3 | . | TGTACCATCAGTGCTAGGAGCGATAAATCCTACGAGCAGTACTTC | CTISARSDKSYEQYF
TRBJ2-1 | many | TRBV4-2 | . | TGTGCCAGCAGCCAAGATACAGGGTTGAATGAGCAGTTCTTC | CASSQDTGLNEQFF
TRBJ2-5 | many | TRBV7-9 | . | TGTGCCAGCAGCTTAGACTTGCTCGGGACCCAGTACTTC | CASSLDLLGTQYF
TRBJ1-1 | many | TRBV9 | TRBD1 | TGTGCCAGCAGCGTCTTAGGGGGCGCAAAGGTGAACACTGAAGCTTTCTTT | CASSVLGGAKVNTEAFF
TRBJ2-3 | medium-sized | TRBV5-1 | . | TGCGCCAGCAGCTTGGGGGGCGGAACAGATACGCAGTATTTT | CASSLGGGTDTQYF
TRBJ1-2 | many | TRBV4-2 | . | TGTGCCAGCAGCCAAGACAGGACAATTAACTATGGCTACACCTTC | CASSQDRTINYGYTF
TRBJ1-2 | many | TRBV24-1 | . | TGTGCCACCAGTGATCGCTTAACCTATGGCTACACCTTC | CATSDRLTYGYTF
TRBJ1-5 | many | TRBV20-1 | . | TGCAGTGCTAGGGAGGGTGGCAATCAGCCCCAGCATTTT | CSAREGGNQPQHF
TRBJ2-3 | many | TRBV6-5 | . | TGTGCCAGCAGCCGAGGAGGGGAGGATACGCAGTATTTT | CASSRGGEDTQYF
TRBJ2-1 | many | TRBV28 | . | TGTGCCAGCACACCCCTATGGAATGAGCAGTTCTTC | CASTPLWNEQFF
TRBJ1-5 | many | TRBV20-1 | . | TGCAGTGCCAATACAGGGAGTGGGCAGCCCCAGCATTTT | CSANTGSGQPQHF
TRBJ2-5 | many | TRBV7-3 | . | TGTGCCAGCAGCCGAGGATCGCAAGAGACCCAGTACTTC | CASSRGSQETQYF
TRBJ1-4 | many | TRBV5-1 | . | TGCGCCAGCAGCTTCGGGGCCAACGGGAAACTGTTTTTT | CASSFGANGKLFF
TRBJ2-3 | many | TRBV6-6 | TRBD2 | TGTGCCAGCAGTTATAGCGGGGGCCGGGGAGATACGCAGTATTTT | CASSYSGGRGDTQYF
TRBJ2-5 | many | TRBV5-1 | . | TGCGCCAGCAGCTTGGACAGGGCCTCGGGGACCCAGTACTTC | CASSLDRASGTQYF
TRBJ2-1 | many | TRBV5-1 | . | TGCGCCAGCAACCGGGCCCCTGCTGGAAACAATGAGCAGTTCTTC | CASNRAPAGNNEQFF
TRBJ2-5 | few | TRBV5-5 | . | TGTGCCAGCAGCTTGTATCGGGGGGCGGAGACCCAGTACTTC | CASSLYRGAETQYF
TRBJ1-1 | many | TRBV20-1 | . | TGCAGTGCTAGAGATCTCGTGCAGGGGATTAACACTGAAGCTTTCTTT | CSARDLVQGINTEAFF
TRBJ2-1 | many | TRBV6-5 | . | TGTGCCAGCACCTGGACTCCTGGGGACAATGAGCAGTTCTTC | CASTWTPGDNEQFF
TRBJ1-5 | many | TRBV20-1 | . | TGCAGTGCTAGGGGGGACTACAGGGTTGGACAGCCCCAGCATTTT | CSARGDYRVGQPQHF
TRBJ2-5 | . | TRBV27 | . | TGTGCCAGCAGTCCGAGCCTACTAGAGAATGGGGAGACCCAGTACTTC | CASSPSLLENGETQYF
TRBJ1-6 | many | TRBV7-2 | TRBD1 | TGTGCCAGCAGCTCCCCTGAGACAGGGAAAGGTTCACCCCTCCACTTT | CASSSPETGKGSPLHF
TRBJ1-1 | many | TRBV11-2 | . | TGTGCCAGCAGGAAAGGGTCGAACACTGAAGCTTTCTTT | CASRKGSNTEAFF
TRBJ2-6 | medium-sized | TRBV4-3 | . | TGCGCCAGCAGCCAAGATAGTGGAGTTTGGGGCAGGGCTAGACCTGGGGCCAACGTCCTGACTTTC | CASSQDSGVWGRARPGANVLTF
TRBJ2-3 | many | TRBV5-1 | . | TGCGCCAGCAGCTTACCGGACAGCACAGATACGCAGTATTTT | CASSLPDSTDTQYF
TRBJ2-6 | many | TRBV5-1 | . | TGCGCCAGCAGACACGACGGTGCTGGGGCCAACGTCCTGACTTTC | CASRHDGAGANVLTF
TRBJ2-1 | many | TRBV4-1 | . | TGCGCCAGCAGCCACGACGCGTTCTCCTACAATGAGCAGTTCTTC | CASSHDAFSYNEQFF
TRBJ2-1 | many | TRBV18 | TRBD2 | TGTGCCAGCTCACCACTGCCAGCGGGGGGGAATGAGCAGTTCTTC | CASSPLPAGGNEQFF
TRBJ2-1 | many | TRBV5-1 | . | TGCGCCAGCACCTCGACACAGAGCTCCTACAATGAGCAGTTCTTC | CASTSTQSSYNEQFF
TRBJ1-1 | many | TRBV28 | . | TGTGCCAGCAGTTCAGCAGGTGGGGAGGCTGAAGCTTTCTTT | CASSSAGGEAEAFF
TRBJ2-6 | many | TRBV5-5 | . | TGTGCCAGCAGCTTGGTCGGTTCCCTACACGGGGCCAACGTCCTGACTTTC | CASSLVGSLHGANVLTF
TRBJ1-5 | many | TRBV19 | . | TGTGCCAGTAGTACGACAGTTTATAATCAGCCCCAGCATTTT | CASSTTVYNQPQHF